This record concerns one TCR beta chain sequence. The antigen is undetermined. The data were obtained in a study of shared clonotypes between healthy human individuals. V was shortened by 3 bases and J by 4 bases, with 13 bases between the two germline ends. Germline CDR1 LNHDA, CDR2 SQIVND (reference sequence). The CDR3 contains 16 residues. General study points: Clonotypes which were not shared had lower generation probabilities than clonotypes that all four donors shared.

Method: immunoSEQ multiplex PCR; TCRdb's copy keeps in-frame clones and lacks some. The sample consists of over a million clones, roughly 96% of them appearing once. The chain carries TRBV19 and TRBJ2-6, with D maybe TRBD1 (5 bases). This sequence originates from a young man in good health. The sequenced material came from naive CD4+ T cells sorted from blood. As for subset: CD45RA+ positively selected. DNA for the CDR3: TGTGCCAGTAGTATTCCAGCAGGGTCCGGGGCCAACGTCCTGACTTTC. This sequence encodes CASSIPAGSGANVLTF. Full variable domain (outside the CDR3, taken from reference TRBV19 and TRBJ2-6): DGGITQSPKYLFRKEGQNVTLSCEQNLNHDAMYWYRQDPGQGLRLIYYSQIVNDFQKGDIAEGYSVSREKKESFPLTVTSAQKNPTAFYLCASSIPAGSGANVLTFGAGSRLTVL.